The T cell receptor beta chain described here comes from a study of blood T cell repertoires in COVID-19. In the study overall: Samples taken during acute and convalescent COVID-19 were collected in the United States, Italy and Spain. Nucleic acid was either cDNA or gDNA, and it came from T cells, B-cell-depleted T cells, or PBMCs.

Germline CDR1 and CDR2: LNHDA and SQIVND (reference sequence). The CDR3 spans 18 residues. V was trimmed by 6 bases and J by 7 bases, leaving 25 bases between them. Original processing methods: Estimation of nucleated cell counts was performed using reference gene primer amplification. Clones were read by immunoSEQ multiplex PCR, and TCRdb kept only the in-frame ones, dropping some. V, J and clone size were drawn from that table, and D and trimming were deduced from the DNA. The sample holds about 68,000 clones, about 90% seen once. During active infection, Seattle patients enrolled and were then monitored through disease.

The V gene is TRBV19, the J gene TRBJ1-6; tentative D call: TRBD1 (6 bases). What was sequenced was peripheral blood. This sequence was found in a woman in her 50s with COVID-19, enrolled during active disease. The CDR3 DNA reads as TGTGCCAGTAGCCGGGACAAGACTACGGCTAGGAGGAATTCACCCCTCCACTTT. This gives the protein CASSRDKTTARRNSPLHF.